This T cell receptor (beta chain) was captured in a study of cytomegalovirus exposure and HLA in healthy donors. This CDR3 is built from 15 residues. The germline gives CDR1 MNHEY, CDR2 SVGAGI. V dropped 6 bases and J dropped 5 bases, with 19 bases sitting between them. The PCR ran on 60 Vbeta and 13 Jbeta primers. The method was immunoSEQ multiplex PCR; TCRdb's version includes in-frame clones alone and lacks a portion of them. Of approximately 190,000 clones in the sample, approximately 78% were seen once. The TCR originated in a woman in her late teens or twenties in good health and CMV-seronegative. Source material: PBMCs. V usage is TRBV6-5 and J usage is TRBJ2-5, with D possibly TRBD1 on 7 matching bases. The CDR3 is CASSPRGESWETQYF. The CDR3 DNA reads TGTGCCAGCAGCCCCAGGGGGGAGTCATGGGAGACCCAGTACTTC.